This T cell receptor (beta chain) emerged from a study of T-cell memory formation after mild COVID-19. Study in general: TCR clusters largely stayed donor specific.

General observations from the study: For contracting clones, CD4+ ones sat mainly in CM and EM, CD8+ in EMRA. Balance between CD4 and CD8 was seen in clones contracting day 15 to 85, and a CD4+ lean was seen in later expanders.

Employing constant-segment primers, 5'RACE generated TCR alpha and TCR beta cDNA libraries bearing sample barcodes and UMIs. TCRdb fed the 5' RACE reads into MiXCR, producing one record per CDR3 protein. The data contain 470,000 or so distinct CDR3 sequences, roughly 18% of them singletons. A word on this clonotype: Its antigen is undetermined.

The ends were cut back, 4 bases at V and 0 bases at J, with 17 bases in the middle. Germline lookup yields CDR1 SGHKS and CDR2 YYEKEE (reference sequence). The CDR3 spans 18 residues. The V and J genes are TRBV5-5 and TRBJ1-6; tentative D call: TRBD1 (5 bases). Sequenced material: PBMCs or a T cell subset sorted from them (not recorded which). This clonotype was obtained from a man younger than 35 who had mild COVID-19 (a few samples of this study predate the infection). Cell type and time point are not known. The CDR3 DNA follows: TGTGCCAGCAGCGCCTACAGGTCCTTCAGCTCCTATAATTCACCCCTCCACTTT. Protein: CASSAYRSFSSYNSPLHF.